Reported below is one T cell receptor beta chain. Germline lookup yields CDR1 SGDLS and CDR2 YYNGEE. V dropped 4 bases and J dropped 8 bases, with 10 bases sitting between them. The CDR3 is 12 residues long. The sample comes from a study of T cell changes during pregnancy in multiple sclerosis. The method was immunoSEQ multiplex PCR; TCRdb's version includes in-frame clones alone and lacks a portion of them. In the table there are 45,000 to 65,000 clones, around 90% of which are singletons. The receptor was derived from a female donor with multiple sclerosis, enrolled in a pregnancy study. V usage is TRBV9 and J usage is TRBJ1-3; maybe TRBD1 (5 bases). Sequencing used CD4+ T cells from peripheral blood mononuclear cells, obtained in the second trimester of pregnancy. The CDR3 sequence: CASSLSGDTIYF. The CDR3 DNA is TGTGCCAGCAGCCTATCGGGGGACACCATATATTTT.